This T cell receptor (beta chain) was obtained from a study of blood T cell repertoires in COVID-19. The overall study: Samples taken during acute and convalescent COVID-19 were collected in the United States, Italy and Spain.

The cohort comprised adults aged about 18 to 100 years residing in about two dozen US areas. This clone has a single count. Method: immunoSEQ multiplex PCR; TCRdb's copy keeps in-frame clones and lacks some. The sample carries 150,000 to 200,000 clones, 83% recorded once. Germline V gene sequence: CDR1 KGHSH, CDR2 LQKENI. V was pared by 5 bases and J by 7 bases, with 6 bases of the junction left unmatched. CDR3 length: 15 amino acids. The rearrangement joins TRBV18 to TRBJ2-1; the match to TRBD2 covers 12 bases. This clonotype was obtained from a woman between 45 and 65 years old in a cohort exposed to, infected with or recovered from COVID-19 (not recorded which). The sequenced sample consisted of PBMCs or T cells enriched from blood (not recorded which). CDR3 nucleotides: TGTGCCAGCTCAGAGACTAGCGGGGGCCCAAATGAGCAGTTCTTC. This translates into CASSETSGGPNEQFF.